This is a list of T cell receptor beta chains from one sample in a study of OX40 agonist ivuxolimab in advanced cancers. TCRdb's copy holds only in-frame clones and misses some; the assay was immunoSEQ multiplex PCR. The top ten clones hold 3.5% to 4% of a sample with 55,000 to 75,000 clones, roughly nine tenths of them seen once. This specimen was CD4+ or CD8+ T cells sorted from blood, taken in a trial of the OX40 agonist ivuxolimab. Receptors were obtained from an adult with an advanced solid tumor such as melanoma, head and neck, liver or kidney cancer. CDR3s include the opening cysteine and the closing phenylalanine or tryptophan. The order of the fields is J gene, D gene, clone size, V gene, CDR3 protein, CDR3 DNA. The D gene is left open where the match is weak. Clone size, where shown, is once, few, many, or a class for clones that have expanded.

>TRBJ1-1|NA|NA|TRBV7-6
CASRVNPGAEAFF
TGTGCCAGTCGAGTGAATCCTGGGGCTGAAGCTTTCTTT
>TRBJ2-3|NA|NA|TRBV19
CASRNRDNTDTQYF
TGTGCCAGTAGGAACAGGGACAACACAGATACGCAGTATTTT
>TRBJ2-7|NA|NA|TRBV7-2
CASSTMGVAYEQYF
TGTGCCAGCAGCACGATGGGAGTGGCCTACGAGCAGTACTTC
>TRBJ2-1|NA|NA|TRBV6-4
CASSDGSNNEQFF
TGTGCCAGCAGTGACGGGAGTAACAATGAGCAGTTCTTC
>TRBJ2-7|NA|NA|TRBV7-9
CASSTGLRSAEQYF
TGTGCCAGCAGCACGGGCCTGCGAAGCGCCGAGCAGTACTTC
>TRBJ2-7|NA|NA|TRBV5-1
CASTQGYEQYF
TGCGCCAGCACTCAGGGGTACGAGCAGTACTTC
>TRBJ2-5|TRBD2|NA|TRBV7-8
CASSLREGGPSETQYF
TGTGCCAGCAGCTTAAGGGAGGGAGGGCCCTCGGAGACCCAGTACTTC
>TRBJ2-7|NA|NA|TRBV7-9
CASSLADTAYEQYF
TGTGCCAGCAGCTTGGCGGACACAGCCTACGAGCAGTACTTC
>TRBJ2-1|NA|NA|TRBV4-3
CASSQGTASAANNEQFF
TGCGCCAGCAGCCAAGGGACGGCTTCGGCTGCGAACAATGAGCAGTTCTTC
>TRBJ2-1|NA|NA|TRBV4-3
CASSQELRGSDNEQFF
TGCGCCAGCAGCCAAGAACTGAGAGGATCCGACAATGAGCAGTTCTTC
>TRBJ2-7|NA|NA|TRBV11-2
CASSPGLYYEQYF
TGTGCCAGCAGCCCAGGACTATACTACGAGCAGTACTTC
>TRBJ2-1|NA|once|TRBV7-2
CASSEGEQFF
TGTGCCAGCAGCGAGGGCGAGCAGTTCTTC
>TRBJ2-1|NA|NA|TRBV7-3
CASSLKPPEYNEQFF
TGTGCCAGCAGCTTAAAACCCCCCGAGTACAATGAGCAGTTCTTC
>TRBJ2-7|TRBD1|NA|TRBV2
CASTPGTGGYEQYF
TGTGCCAGCACCCCCGGGACAGGGGGCTACGAGCAGTACTTC
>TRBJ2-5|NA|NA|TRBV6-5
CASSYRNAQYF
TGTGCCAGCAGTTACAGGAACGCCCAGTACTTC
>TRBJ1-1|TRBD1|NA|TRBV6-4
CASRQGAVDTEAFF
TGTGCCAGCCGACAGGGGGCTGTAGACACTGAAGCTTTCTTT
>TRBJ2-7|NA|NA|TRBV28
CASSHIGGSDYEQYF
TGTGCCAGCAGCCACATCGGGGGTAGCGACTACGAGCAGTACTTC
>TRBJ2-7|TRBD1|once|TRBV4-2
CASSPTTGGTYEQYF
TGTGCCAGCAGCCCCACGACAGGGGGGACTTACGAGCAGTACTTC
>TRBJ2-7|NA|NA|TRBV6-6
CASSYSRTYEQYF
TGTGCCAGCAGTTACAGCCGCACCTACGAGCAGTACTTC
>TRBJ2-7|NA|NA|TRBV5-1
CASSPGGGIPYEQYF
TGCGCCAGCAGCCCCGGAGGGGGGATTCCCTACGAGCAGTACTTC
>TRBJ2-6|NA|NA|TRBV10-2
CASLWANVLTF
TGCGCCAGCCTTTGGGCCAACGTCCTGACTTTC
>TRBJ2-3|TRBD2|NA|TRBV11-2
CASSLAGSGRTDTQYF
TGTGCCAGCAGCTTAGCAGGTAGCGGGAGGACAGATACGCAGTATTTT
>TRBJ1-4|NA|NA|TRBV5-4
CASSLMDVNEKLFF
TGTGCCAGCAGCCTGATGGACGTAAATGAAAAACTGTTTTTT
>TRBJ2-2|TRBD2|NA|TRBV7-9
CASSLEFTLAGNTGELFF
TGTGCCAGCAGCTTAGAATTTACGCTAGCGGGAAACACCGGGGAGCTGTTTTTT
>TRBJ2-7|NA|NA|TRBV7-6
CASSLVGYEQYF
TGTGCCAGCAGCTTAGTGGGGTACGAGCAGTACTTC
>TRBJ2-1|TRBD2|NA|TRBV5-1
CASSLLASGDAWDNEQFF
TGCGCCAGCAGCTTGTTGGCTAGCGGGGATGCCTGGGACAATGAGCAGTTCTTC
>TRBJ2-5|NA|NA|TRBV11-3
CASSERGEQETQYF
TGTGCCAGCAGCGAACGGGGAGAGCAAGAGACCCAGTACTTC
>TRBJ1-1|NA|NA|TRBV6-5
CASSYSAANTEAFF
TGTGCCAGCAGTTACTCGGCCGCGAACACTGAAGCTTTCTTT
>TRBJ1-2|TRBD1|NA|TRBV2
CASRDSLFGYGYTF
TGTGCCAGTCGGGACAGCCTCTTCGGCTATGGCTACACCTTC
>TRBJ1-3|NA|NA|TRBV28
CASSIDSSSGNTIYF
TGTGCCAGCAGTATAGACAGTAGCTCTGGAAACACCATATATTTT
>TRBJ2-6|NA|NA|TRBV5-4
CASFMRGSGANVLTF
TGTGCCAGCTTCATGAGGGGGTCTGGGGCCAACGTCCTGACTTTC
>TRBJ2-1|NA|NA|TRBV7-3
CASGPAGNEQFF
TGTGCCAGTGGACCAGCAGGCAATGAGCAGTTCTTC